A single sample gave rise to the 18 T cell receptor beta chains below, sequenced in a study of blood T cell repertoires in COVID-19. TCRdb's copy holds only in-frame clones and misses some; the assay was immunoSEQ multiplex PCR. The sample includes 130,000 or so clones, approximately 84% of them seen just once. Material for sequencing was peripheral blood. These receptors originate from a woman of 80 years or more with acute or convalescent COVID-19.

This clone was found once. The chain uses TRBV5-1 and TRBJ2-3; 11 bases line up with TRBD2. J lost 2 bases, V lost 4 bases, and 3 bases had no gene match. The CDR3 extends over 15 amino acids. Germline values: CDR1 SGHRS, CDR2 YFSETQ. CDR3 in DNA: TGCGCCAGCAGCCCGGGACTAGCGGACACAGATACGCAGTATTTT. It translates to CASSPGLADTDTQYF.

The J gene is TRBJ1-2, the V gene TRBV5-6, with 7 nucleotides matching TRBD1. Germline V gene sequence: CDR1 SGHDT, CDR2 YYEEEE. V dropped 4 bases and J dropped 4; count of bases not matched to a gene: 13. CDR3 size: 16 residues. CDR3 protein: CASSPMGQNRVYGYTF. In DNA, the CDR3 is TGTGCCAGCAGCCCTATGGGACAGAACAGAGTCTATGGCTACACCTTC.

The J gene is TRBJ2-2, the V gene TRBV4-3, with TRBD2 matching over 10 bases. Trimming removed 4 bases from V and 1 base from J; junction bases left unmatched: 3. Looked up from germline, CDR1 is LGHNA and CDR2 is YSLEER. The CDR3 has 16 residues. CDR3 sequence (DNA): TGCGCCAGCAGCCGAAGGACTAGCGGGAACACCGGGGAGCTGTTTTTT. Residues: CASSRRTSGNTGELFF.

The chain employs TRBV19 and TRBJ1-5; D may be TRBD1 (6 bases). Germline assignment: CDR1 LNHDA and CDR2 SQIVND (reference sequence). The V gene lost 0 bases and the J gene lost 6 bases, with 6 bases spanning the gap. The CDR3 loop spans 13 amino acids. CDR3 coding DNA: TGTGCCAGTAGTATAGACAGGGGTCAGCCCCAGCATTTT. As protein: CASSIDRGQPQHF.

The rearrangement uses TRBV9 and TRBJ2-6; D gene uncertain. V was cut by 7 bases and J by 2 bases, with 19 bases left in between. The CDR3 runs to 17 residues. Per the germline V gene, CDR1 is SGDLS and CDR2 is YYNGEE. This CDR3 is CASGPSPTAAGANVLTF. CDR3 sequence (DNA): TGTGCCAGCGGGCCAAGCCCCACGGCCGCTGGGGCCAACGTCCTGACTTTC.

The V and J genes are TRBV12-3 or TRBV12-4 and TRBJ2-7; possible D gene TRBD1, 6 bases. V gave up 6 bases and J gave up 7 bases, with 13 bases separating them. The CDR3 is 12 residues long. The CDR3 DNA is TGTGCCAGCAGGGAGGACAGTCGGGAGCAGTACTTC. The encoded protein is CASREDSREQYF.

The V gene is TRBV6-1, the J gene TRBJ1-4, with a possible D match to TRBD1 (5 bases). Deletions cut 1 base from V and 6 bases from J, with 15 bases between. Germline-derived CDR1 and CDR2 are MNHNS and SASEGT. The CDR3 runs to 16 residues. The CDR3 sequence is CASSEVSPGLDEKLFF. The CDR3 nucleotides read TGTGCCAGCAGTGAAGTCAGTCCAGGGCTGGATGAAAAACTGTTTTTT.

The CDR3: CASSPRLAPGTGELFF. For the CDR3, the DNA is TGCGCCAGCAGCCCCCGACTAGCCCCGGGCACCGGGGAGCTGTTTTTT. This chain uses TRBV4-3 with TRBJ2-2; 7 positions match TRBD2. The V segment lost 4 bases and the J segment 4 bases; nucleotides outside the gene matches: 9. Germline values: CDR1 LGHNA, CDR2 YSLEER. The CDR3 extends over 16 amino acids.

The V call is TRBV5-5, the J call TRBJ1-1, with no clear D. The V end lost 0 bases, the J end lost 4 bases, and 7 bases lay between the germline ends. The germline CDR1 and CDR2 sequences are SGHKS and YYEKEE (reference sequence). The CDR3 extends over 13 amino acids. The CDR3 protein is CASSLVTITEAFF. The CDR3 DNA reads as TGTGCCAGCAGCTTGGTGACAATCACTGAAGCTTTCTTT.

A single count supports this clone. One end of the junction does not line up with germline, which may come from a read error. J is TRBJ2-3 and V is TRBV9, with TRBD2 matching over 9 bases. This CDR3 contains 15 residues. Germline V gene data show CDR1 as SGDLS and CDR2 as YYNGEE. The CDR3 sequence is CASSQGLASRDTQYF. CDR3 DNA sequence: TGTGCCAGCAGCCAGGGACTAGCCAGCAGAGATACGCAGTATTTT.

V and J are TRBV10-3 and TRBJ2-1, with TRBD2 identical over 10 bases. With V trimmed by 3 bases and J by 6 bases, 8 bases remained unmatched. The length of the CDR3 is 16 residues. The germline V gene encodes CDR1 ENHRY and CDR2 SYGVKD. The CDR3 DNA reads as TGTGCCATCAGTGATGTGAGCGGGAGGGCCAGCAATGAGCAGTTCTTC. Its translation is CAISDVSGRASNEQFF.

V gene TRBV9 combines with J gene TRBJ2-5; 8 positions match TRBD1. The CDR3 spans 14 residues. Looked up from germline, CDR1 is SGDLS and CDR2 is YYNGEE. J gave up 3 bases and V 0 bases, and 1 base lay outside the gene matches. This chain's CDR3 is CASSVVDREETQYF. CDR3 DNA: TGTGCCAGCAGCGTAGTGGACAGGGAAGAGACCCAGTACTTC.

The chain carries TRBV2 and TRBJ2-7; 8 nucleotides line up with TRBD2. Trimming removed 5 bases from V and 4 bases from J; junction bases left unmatched: 7. In germline, CDR1 is SNHLY, CDR2 FYNNEI. The CDR3 has 14 residues. CDR3 region: CASSYGTREYEQYF. The CDR3, as DNA: TGTGCCAGCAGTTACGGGACTAGAGAGTACGAGCAGTACTTC.

The chain recombines TRBV5-4 with TRBJ2-3, with D possibly being TRBD2 (6 bases). V was cut by 1 base and J by 1 base, with 10 bases left in between. This CDR3 spans 15 amino acids. Germline V gene data show CDR1 as SGHNT and CDR2 as YYREEE (reference sequence). CDR3 DNA: TGTGCCAGCAGCTTGATATCTAGCGGCACAGATACGCAGTATTTT. Translating gives CASSLISSGTDTQYF.

The chain carries TRBV19 and TRBJ2-1; D is unclear. CDR1 and CDR2 (germline): LNHDA, SQIVND (reference sequence). The CDR3 covers 13 residues. Between the trimmed V and J ends, which lost 7 bases and 2 bases, there was a span of 9 bases. CDR3 sequence (DNA): TGTGCCAGTACCCCGGGTCCCTACAATGAGCAGTTCTTC. Translated, it gives CASTPGPYNEQFF.

The chain is built from TRBV7-8 and TRBJ1-2, with no clear D. Germline V gene sequence: CDR1 SGHVS, CDR2 FQNEAQ. V lost 5 bases to trimming and J lost 1 base, with 8 bases between them. The CDR3 contains 13 residues. This chain's CDR3 is CASSHRGNYGYTF. As DNA, the CDR3 is TGTGCCAGCAGCCACCGGGGTAACTATGGCTACACCTTC.

V is TRBV19 and J is TRBJ2-6, with 8 bases matching TRBD1. The CDR3 has 17 residues. The junction had 8 bases not matched to a gene; V was cut back by 7 bases and J by 0 bases. Looked up from germline, CDR1 is LNHDA and CDR2 is SQIVND (reference sequence). The CDR3: CASTRGQAGSGANVLTF. CDR3 bases: TGTGCCAGTACCCGGGGACAGGCCGGCTCTGGGGCCAACGTCCTGACTTTC.

The V gene is TRBV9, the J gene TRBJ1-3; D gene ambiguous. CDR3 length: 14 residues. V was pared by 4 bases and J by 4 bases, with 12 bases between. Germline V lookup: CDR1 SGDLS, CDR2 YYNGEE. CDR3 nucleotide sequence: TGTGCCAGCAGCCAGACTTTGGTGGGAAACACCATATATTTT. As protein: CASSQTLVGNTIYF.